This T cell receptor beta chain was recorded in a study of CD4 T cells in relation to SARS-CoV-2 and coronaviruses. This CDR3 has 14 residues. J was trimmed by 4 bases and V by 10 bases; bases with no gene match: 6. The germline CDR1 and CDR2 sequences are MRHNA and SNTAGT. In the case of this clone: Its antigen is undetermined.

The unexposed donors gave CD4+ T cells in about 2010-2019, prior to COVID-19. The cells were cultured for under twelve days before CD4+ T cells were isolated. On days 3 and 7, cultures got half fresh IL-2 medium. Profiling relied on immunoSEQ multiplex PCR, and the TCRdb table lists in-frame clones only, not all of them. The sample consists of approximately 17,000 clones, approximately 80% of them appearing once. This receptor was taken from a human donor in good health. V and J are TRBV6-4 and TRBJ2-2, with 10 bases aligning to TRBD2. The sample taken for sequencing was CD4+ T cells from PBMCs, cultured in vitro. DNA for the CDR3: TGTGCCACTAGCGGGAGTTTTGGCACCGGGGAGCTGTTTTTT. Its translation: CATSGSFGTGELFF.